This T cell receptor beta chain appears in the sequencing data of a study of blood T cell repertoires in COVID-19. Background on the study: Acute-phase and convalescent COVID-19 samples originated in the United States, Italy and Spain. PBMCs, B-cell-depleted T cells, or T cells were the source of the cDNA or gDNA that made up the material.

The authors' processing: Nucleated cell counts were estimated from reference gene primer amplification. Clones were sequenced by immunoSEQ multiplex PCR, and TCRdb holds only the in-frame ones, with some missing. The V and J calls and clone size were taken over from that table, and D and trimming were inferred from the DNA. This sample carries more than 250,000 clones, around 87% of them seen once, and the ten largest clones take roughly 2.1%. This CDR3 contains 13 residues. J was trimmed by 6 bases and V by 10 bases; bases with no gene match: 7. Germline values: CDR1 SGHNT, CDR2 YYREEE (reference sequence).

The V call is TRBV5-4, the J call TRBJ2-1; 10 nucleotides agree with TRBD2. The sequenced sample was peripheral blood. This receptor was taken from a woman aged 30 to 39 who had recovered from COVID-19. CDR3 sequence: CAGYSGGSNEQFF. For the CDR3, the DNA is TGTGCCGGATATAGCGGGGGGAGCAATGAGCAGTTCTTC.